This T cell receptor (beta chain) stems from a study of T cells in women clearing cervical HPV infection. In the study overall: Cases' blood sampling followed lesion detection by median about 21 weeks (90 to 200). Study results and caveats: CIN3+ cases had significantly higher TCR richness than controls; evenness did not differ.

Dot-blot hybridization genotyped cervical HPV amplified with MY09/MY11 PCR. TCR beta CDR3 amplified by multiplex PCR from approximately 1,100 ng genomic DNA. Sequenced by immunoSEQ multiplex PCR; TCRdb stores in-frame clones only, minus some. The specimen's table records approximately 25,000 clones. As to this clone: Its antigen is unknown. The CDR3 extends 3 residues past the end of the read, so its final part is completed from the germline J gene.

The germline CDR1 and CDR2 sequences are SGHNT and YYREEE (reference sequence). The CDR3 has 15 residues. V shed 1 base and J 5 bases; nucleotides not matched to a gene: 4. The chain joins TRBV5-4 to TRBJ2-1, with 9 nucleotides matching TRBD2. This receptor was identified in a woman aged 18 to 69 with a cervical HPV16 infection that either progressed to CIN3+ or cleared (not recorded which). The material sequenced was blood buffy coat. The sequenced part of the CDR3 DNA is TGTGCCAGCAGCTTGTCACTAGCGGGTAACAATGAG. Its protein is CASSLSLAGNNE. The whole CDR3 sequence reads CASSLSLAGNNEQFF.